A selection of T cell receptor beta chains follows, all from one sample in a study of identical twins. Using its own MiXCR run on the 5' RACE reads, TCRdb lists one record per CDR3 protein. Here the sample spans 600,000 to 850,000 distinct CDR3 sequences, about 18% being singletons. These data are also associated with another study on T cells expressing NK-cell markers.

The sequenced sample was PBMCs. These TCRs come from a woman between 18 and 29 years old in good health. The CDR3 runs from the conserved cysteine through the conserved F or W. D genes are given only for firm matches. Clone size appears in some rows only: once, few, many, or a class for an expanded clone.

.,TRBV5-1,.,TRBJ2-7,TGCGCTAGCAGCCAGACAGTTTCCTCCTACGAGCAGTACTTC,CASSQTVSSYEQYF
.,TRBV20-1,TRBD1,TRBJ2-7,TGCAGTGCTTCCGGGACAGGTGCCTACGAGCAGTACTTC,CSASGTGAYEQYF
.,TRBV5-1,.,TRBJ2-3,TGCGCCAGCAGCTTGGATTTGGGGACGAGGAGCACAGATACGCAGTATTTT,CASSLDLGTRSTDTQYF
few,TRBV9,TRBD1,TRBJ2-1,TGTGCCAGCAGCGTCACACCGGGACAGGGGGGCGATGAGCAGTTCTTC,CASSVTPGQGGDEQFF
.,TRBV20-1,.,TRBJ1-1,TGCAGTGCTAGAGATGCTTCCCGGCCCGAAATAGTCGCTTTCTTT,CSARDASRPEIVAFF
.,TRBV20-1,.,TRBJ2-7,TGCAGTGCCCCTAGTCCGGGGTTTCGCGAGCAGTACTTC,CSAPSPGFREQYF
.,TRBV29-1,.,TRBJ1-4,TGCAGCGTTGAGATGAGGGGGGCTAATGAAAAACTGTTTTTT,CSVEMRGANEKLFF
.,TRBV5-1,.,TRBJ1-3,TGCGCCAGCAGCTTGGTGGCAGGGAGCGGAAACACCATATATTTT,CASSLVAGSGNTIYF
few,TRBV20-1,.,TRBJ1-2,TGCAGTGCCAGGATCCAGTCAGCTAACTATGGCTACACCTTC,CSARIQSANYGYTF
.,TRBV12-3/TRBV12-4,TRBD2,TRBJ2-7,TGTGCCAGCAGTACCTCCGGGACTAGTTCCCACGAGCAGTACTTC,CASSTSGTSSHEQYF
many,TRBV20-1,.,TRBJ2-5,TGCAGTGCCGTCGCGGGACGCCTCCAAGAGACCCAGTACTTC,CSAVAGRLQETQYF
.,TRBV6-1,.,TRBJ1-1,TGTGCCAGCAGTCAGGTGCCTCGAGAAACTGAAGCTTTCTTT,CASSQVPRETEAFF
.,TRBV7-9,.,TRBJ2-1,TGTGCCAGCAGCTTAACTCCTTCCTACAATGAGCAGTTCTTC,CASSLTPSYNEQFF
few,TRBV5-1,.,TRBJ2-1,TGCGCCAGCAGCGAGGGGTTCGGTAATGAGCAGTTCTTC,CASSEGFGNEQFF
once,TRBV20-1,TRBD1,TRBJ1-2,TGCAGTGCTAGAAGAGGTGGGACAGACCAAAACGATCCCTATGGCTACACCTTC,CSARRGGTDQNDPYGYTF
many,TRBV9,TRBD2,TRBJ2-3,TGTGCCAGCAGCAAGGGACTAGCGGGGAACACAGATACGCAGTATTTT,CASSKGLAGNTDTQYF
few,TRBV6-1,TRBD2,TRBJ2-1,TGTGCCAGCACCTCCCGGACTAGCGGGAGGGCCCGCAATGAGCAGTTCTTC,CASTSRTSGRARNEQFF
few,TRBV20-1,TRBD2,TRBJ2-2,TGCAGTCAACTAGCGGCGAACACCGGGGAGCTGTTTTTT,CSQLAANTGELFF
.,TRBV12-3/TRBV12-4,TRBD1,TRBJ1-1,TGTGCCAGCAACAGGGGAGAAACAAACACTGAAGCTTTCTTT,CASNRGETNTEAFF
few,TRBV20-1,.,TRBJ2-7,TGCAGTGCTAGTTTTCCGGGGGAGAAGTCCTACGAGCAGTACTTC,CSASFPGEKSYEQYF
few,TRBV7-2,TRBD1,TRBJ2-5,TGTGCCAGCAGCTTAGACAGGGGTTCGGAGACCCAGTACTTC,CASSLDRGSETQYF
few,TRBV5-6,TRBD1,TRBJ2-7,TGTGCCAGCAGCTTACGAGGGACAGGGCTCTACGAGCAGTACTTC,CASSLRGTGLYEQYF